One and the same sample provided the 27 T cell receptor beta chains below, sequenced in a study of T cells expressing NK-cell markers. TCRdb re-called the 5' RACE reads; every CDR3 protein appears as one record, without DNA. This repertoire includes about 260,000 distinct CDR3 sequences. Material: blood T cells: a sorted CD56 or NKG2C T cell subset, CD4+ or CD8+ T cells, or bulk PBMC T cells (not recorded which). The receptors originated from a man younger than 35 in good health.

The chain uses TRBV29-1 and TRBJ2-2; the D gene TCRdb calls, TRBD1, cannot be checked with no DNA. This CDR3 spans 14 amino acids. Germline assignment: CDR1 SQVTM and CDR2 ANQGSEA. This chain's CDR3 is CSVRKGQGFGELFF.

The V and J genes are TRBV7-3 and TRBJ2-1; TCRdb's D call, TRBD1, is unchecked because there is no DNA. Looked up from germline, CDR1 is SGHTA and CDR2 is FQGTGA. This CDR3 is 13 amino acids long. The CDR3 here is CASSLGQSREQFF.

The V call is TRBV27, the J call TRBJ2-3. The CDR3 runs 15 residues. Per germline, CDR1 MNHEY and CDR2 SMNVEV (reference sequence). The CDR3 region is CASSLSKRLADTQYF.

CDR3 residues: CASSYSTSGQPQHF. V is TRBV6-2 or TRBV6-3 and J is TRBJ1-5. Germline V gene sequence: CDR1 MNHEY, CDR2 SVGEGT. CDR3 length: 14 amino acids.

CDR3 loop: CTGQQDYNEQFF. The rearrangement links TRBV29-1 to TRBJ2-1; TCRdb calls TRBD1, which cannot be checked without DNA. The CDR3 length is 12 residues. CDR1 is SQVTM and CDR2 is ANQGSEA in the germline V gene.

The chain joins TRBV4-2 to TRBJ1-2; TCRdb outputs TRBD1, but without DNA this stays unchecked. Germline CDR1 LGHNA, CDR2 YNFKEQ. The CDR3 has 15 amino acids. CDR3 loop: CASSQDQQRGDGYTF.

V gene TRBV3-1 combines with J gene TRBJ2-7; TCRdb picks TRBD2, but there is no DNA to check that call. CDR1 is LGHDT and CDR2 is YNNKEL in the germline V gene (reference sequence). The CDR3 runs to 12 residues. CDR3 region: CASSQVGREQYF.

V and J are TRBV27 and TRBJ2-1; TCRdb returns TRBD2, unconfirmable since there is no DNA. The germline V gene has CDR1 MNHEY and CDR2 SMNVEV (reference sequence). This CDR3 is 17 amino acids long. The CDR3: CASSSNQAGGPGNEQFF.

The genes are TRBV7-6 and TRBJ2-1; TCRdb gives TRBD2 as the D gene, but with no DNA this cannot be confirmed. Germline CDR1 and CDR2: SGHVS and FNYEAQ. The CDR3 runs to 18 residues. CDR3 amino acids: CASSPSQRGSGSYNEQFF.

The chain employs TRBV12-3 or TRBV12-4 and TRBJ2-3; TCRdb's D gene call, TRBD1, goes unchecked for lack of DNA. The CDR3 has 14 amino acids. CDR3 amino acids: CASSSRGGTDTQYF.

The chain uses TRBV29-1 and TRBJ1-1; TCRdb proposes TRBD1, but this gene call is untestable without DNA. The CDR3 is 12 amino acids. Germline V gene sequence: CDR1 SQVTM, CDR2 ANQGSEA. The CDR3 reads CSVRQSNTEAFF.

The rearrangement joins TRBV6-1 to TRBJ2-1. CDR3 length equals 13 residues. In germline, CDR1 is MNHNS, CDR2 SASEGT. The chain's CDR3 is CASRKRELGEQFF.

The chain has TRBV13 and TRBJ2-2; TCRdb calls TRBD2, which cannot be checked without DNA. The CDR3 runs 14 residues. Germline V gene data show CDR1 as PRHDT and CDR2 as FYEKMQ (reference sequence). The CDR3 loop reads CASSLRLASGELFF.

This chain uses TRBV20-1 with TRBJ2-1; without DNA, the TCRdb call of TRBD2 cannot be checked. Germline values: CDR1 DFQATT, CDR2 SNEGSKA (reference sequence). This CDR3 has 14 residues. CDR3 region: CSAVSSGRAYEQFF.

The V gene is TRBV11-2, the J gene TRBJ2-1; TCRdb proposes TRBD1, but this gene call is untestable without DNA. Per germline, CDR1 SGHAT and CDR2 FQNNGV. This CDR3 comprises 13 residues. Here the CDR3 reads CASSPGTTSRQFF.

The CDR3 sequence is CASSLRDLGGSPLHF. V and J are TRBV5-1 and TRBJ1-6; there is no DNA to check the TCRdb D call of TRBD1. CDR3 length: 15 amino acids. CDR1 and CDR2 (germline): SGHRS, YFSETQ. Drawing the rest from reference TRBV5-1 and TRBJ1-6, the complete variable domain is KAGVTQTPRYLIKTRGQQVTLSCSPISGHRSVSWYQQTPGQGLQFLFEYFSETQRNKGNFPGRFSGRQFSNSRSEMNVSTLELGDSALYLCASSLRDLGGSPLHFGNGTRLTVT.

This chain uses TRBV7-2 with TRBJ1-4; TCRdb gives TRBD1 as the D gene, but with no DNA this cannot be confirmed. The V gene's germline CDR1 is SGHTA and CDR2 FQGNSA. There are 15 residues in the CDR3. CDR3 in amino acids: CASSPRSTGREKLFF. Combining the CDR3 with reference TRBV7-2 and TRBJ1-4 gives the whole variable domain GAGVSQSPSNKVTEKGKDVELRCDPISGHTALYWYRQSLGQGLEFLIYFQGNSAPDKSGLPSDRFSAERTGGSVSTLTIQRTQQEDSAVYLCASSPRSTGREKLFFGSGTQLSVL.

This sequence joins TRBV20-1 and TRBJ2-1; TCRdb lists TRBD2, though no DNA is available to test this call. Per germline, CDR1 DFQATT and CDR2 SNEGSKA (reference sequence). The CDR3 totals 15 residues. The CDR3 protein is CSARDPRTSGRAQFF.

The chain recombines TRBV30 with TRBJ1-1. Germline V gene sequence: CDR1 GTSNPN, CDR2 SVGIG (reference sequence). There are 12 residues in the CDR3. The chain's CDR3 is CAWRTLTIEAFF.

The CDR3 sequence is CASSLPRLARYEQYF. The rearrangement links TRBV28 to TRBJ2-7; TCRdb's D gene call, TRBD2, goes unchecked for lack of DNA. The germline CDR1 and CDR2 sequences are MDHEN and SYDVKM. The CDR3 contains 15 residues.

The chain links TRBV6-1 to TRBJ2-5. The CDR3 has 16 amino acids. Germline CDR1 and CDR2: MNHNS and SASEGT. The CDR3 region is CASSLSLAVSQETQYF.

The chain is built from TRBV5-4 and TRBJ2-5; the TRBD2 assignment by TCRdb is unverifiable without DNA. The V gene's germline CDR1 is SGHNT and CDR2 YYREEE (reference sequence). CDR3 length: 17 residues. The chain's CDR3 is CASSLEGRSGRQETQYF.

The chain's CDR3 is CASSYGLARTDTQYF. The chain combines TRBV6-5 with TRBJ2-3; TCRdb indicates TRBD2, and absent DNA this call remains unverified. This CDR3 contains 15 residues. Germline V gene sequence: CDR1 MNHEY, CDR2 SVGAGI.

This chain uses TRBV7-9 with TRBJ2-7; TCRdb gives TRBD1 as the D gene, but with no DNA this cannot be confirmed. In germline, CDR1 is SEHNR, CDR2 FQNEAQ (reference sequence). The CDR3 totals 13 residues. This chain's CDR3 is CASSLSWGDEQYF.

This rearrangement joins TRBV20-1 to TRBJ2-3; TCRdb gives TRBD2 as the D gene, but with no DNA this cannot be confirmed. Germline loops: CDR1 DFQATT, CDR2 SNEGSKA (reference sequence). CDR3 size: 15 residues. CDR3 amino acids: CSASLVLAGGNTQYF.

The rearrangement uses TRBV24-1 and TRBJ1-3. Germline V CDR1 and CDR2: KGHDR, SFDVKD. The CDR3 is 15 amino acids. The CDR3 is CATSDGANSGNTIYF.

The chain uses TRBV6-5 and TRBJ2-1. Germline V gene data show CDR1 as MNHEY and CDR2 as SVGAGI. The CDR3 extends over 18 amino acids. CDR3 region: CASSYRSHGGSSYNEQFF.